The next 6 T cell receptor beta chains were all read from a single sample in a study of Ad26.COV2.S vaccination and SARS-CoV-2 variants. Treatment of the sample: roughly 18 received Ad26.COV2.S at low or high dose, single or two shots; roughly five received placebo; per-sample allocation not given. Sample collection was performed on day 63 after the first vaccine or placebo injection. Produced via immunoSEQ multiplex PCR; TCRdb's table is partial and in-frame only. The top ten clones hold 3.5% of a sample with about 390,000 clones, about nine tenths of them seen once. Material: peripheral blood, obtained in a trial of Ad26.COV2.S vaccine versus placebo. The source of these receptors is a person between 18 and 60 years old who received the Ad26.COV2.S COVID-19 vaccine or a placebo.

V is TRBV11-3 and J is TRBJ1-1, with 7 bases matching TRBD1. The CDR3 sequence is 13 residues long. V lost 6 bases to trimming and J lost 4 bases; unmatched junction nucleotides: 5. Per germline, CDR1 SGHNT and CDR2 YENEEA. The CDR3 reads CASRGRGGTEAFF. In nucleotides, the CDR3 is TGTGCCAGCAGGGGCAGGGGGGGCACTGAAGCTTTCTTT.

The chain has TRBV12-3 or TRBV12-4 and TRBJ1-3; TRBD1 is a possible D gene (6 bases). The V end was cut by 5 bases, the J end by 3 bases, with 8 bases between. This CDR3 is 13 amino acids long. The CDR3 nucleotides are TGTGCCAGCAGTCCGGACAGTGGAAACACCATATATTTT. As protein: CASSPDSGNTIYF.

As to this clone: The sample contains more than one DNA sequence encoding this CDR3. V is TRBV20-1 and J is TRBJ1-3; D unclear. The CDR3 is 11 amino acids. V lost 0 bases and J 8 bases, leaving 5 bases between the germline ends. Germline V gives CDR1 DFQATT, CDR2 SNEGSKA (reference sequence). The CDR3 reads CSARDGDTIYF. CDR3 nucleotide sequence: TGCAGTGCTAGAGACGGGGACACCATATATTTT.

The chain carries TRBV19 and TRBJ2-3, with D perhaps given as TRBD1 or TRBD2 (6 bases each). The CDR3 runs to 14 residues. Looked up from germline, CDR1 is LNHDA and CDR2 is SQIVND (reference sequence). V was cut by 3 bases and J by 6 bases, with 13 bases left in between. The CDR3 DNA sequence: TGTGCCAGTAGTATGATGGGGGGCCTGGATACGCAGTATTTT. This codes for CASSMMGGLDTQYF.

This chain joins TRBV27 and TRBJ1-4; D may be TRBD1 (5 bases). The CDR3 sequence is 14 residues long. V gave up 6 bases and J gave up 4 bases, with 12 bases separating them. CDR1 MNHEY and CDR2 SMNVEV come from the germline V gene (reference sequence). CDR3 sequence reads: CASSRGSFNEKLFF. Here the CDR3 DNA reads TGTGCCAGCAGCCGGGGGAGCTTTAATGAAAAACTGTTTTTT.

The rearrangement joins TRBV19 to TRBJ1-1; D is ambiguous. Germline V lookup: CDR1 LNHDA, CDR2 SQIVND (reference sequence). The CDR3 has 16 amino acids. The V and J ends lost 1 base and 1 base respectively, with 13 bases between them. This CDR3 is CASSIGFAGSNTEAFF. The CDR3 DNA sequence: TGTGCCAGTAGTATAGGTTTCGCGGGATCGAACACTGAAGCTTTCTTT.